The clone carrying this TCR beta chain occurred a few times. Its target is not known. The source of the sample is a study of memory CD4+ T cells and cytomegalovirus serostatus. Study in general: Of the healthy Belgian adults, nine or ten were CMV seropositive and approximately 24 seronegative. General observations from the study: Repertoires predicted CMV serostatus with median bootstrapped AUC of about 0.95. Each of approximately 69 CMV-associated TCRbeta sequences occurred in one to five individuals.

Single viable CD3+CD4+CD8-CD45RO+ cells were sorted as the memory CD4+ T cells. Serum IgG to CMV pp150, pp28, p38 and p52 defined serostatus. Germline V gene sequence: CDR1 SGHTA, CDR2 FQGNSA. Trimming cost V 5 bases and J 0 bases; bases outside gene matches: 6. The CDR3 length is 16 residues. TCRdb's table, derived via immunoSEQ multiplex PCR, lists solely in-frame clones and lacks some. The table shows about 38,000 clones, with around 79% occurring only once. This TCR came from an adult in good health and CMV-seropositive. The V and J genes are TRBV7-2 and TRBJ1-3, with 8 bases identical to TRBD1. Material for sequencing was memory CD4+ T cells from blood. As DNA, the CDR3 is TGTGCCAGCAGCCGCTCGACAGGGGACTCTGGAAACACCATATATTTT. This sequence encodes CASSRSTGDSGNTIYF.